This T cell receptor beta chain is drawn from a study of T cell repertoires in cytomegalovirus infection. Study overall: Peptides in the study included HLA-C-restricted and HLA-B-restricted CMV epitopes. Signatures in public TCR beta sequences pointed to both CMV infection and matching HLA type. Regarding the study as a whole: The response measured ex vivo was dominated by TCR beta clonotypes (HLA-C-restricted and CMV-specific).

TCRdb redid the calling of the reads with MiXCR, one entry per CDR3 protein. The sample lists roughly 800,000 distinct CDR3 sequences; about 28% were seen once. V was pared by 5 bases and J by 4 bases, with 13 bases between. In germline, CDR1 is MDHEN, CDR2 SYDVKM. This CDR3 comprises 14 residues. This clonotype occurred a few times. No antigen is known for it. The J gene is TRBJ2-3, the V gene TRBV28; the D is unclear. The source is a human donor in good health (CMV status not recorded). Some clones in this sample may be carry-over from other donors' samples. The starting material was cultured CD8+ T cells from PBMCs, obtained from culture after CMV antigen stimulation. The CDR3 here is CASSTGSSPDTQYF. CDR3 DNA: TGTGCCAGCAGTACCGGATCGAGTCCAGATACGCAGTATTTT.